The present T cell receptor (beta chain) was sequenced within a study of T cell responses to AZD1222 COVID-19 vaccine. General study points: Seropositive AZD1222 recipients at baseline numbered only five or six. With two AZD1222 doses given, Spike-specific TCR breadth and depth both rose. Most donors were white British and more were female, and clonal diversity was possibly underestimated.

V was pared by 1 base and J by 3 bases, with 13 bases between. This CDR3 is 16 amino acids long. Germline loops: CDR1 SGHTA, CDR2 FQGNSA. Second-dose intervals of approximately 4 or approximately 12 weeks were pooled. The data were produced by immunoSEQ multiplex PCR, yet TCRdb's version contains in-frame clones alone and is incomplete. The profile shows tens of thousands of clones, over 60% of them singletons. In regard to this clone: Its antigen is not identified.

This specimen was peripheral blood, taken 28 days after the second AZD1222 dose. The receptor's source is an adult who received the AZD1222 COVID-19 vaccine. The rearrangement links TRBV7-2 to TRBJ1-5; unclear D gene. The CDR3, as DNA: TGTGCCAGCAGCTTAGAGGGTTGGGGTAACAATCAGCCCCAGCATTTT. This codes for CASSLEGWGNNQPQHF.